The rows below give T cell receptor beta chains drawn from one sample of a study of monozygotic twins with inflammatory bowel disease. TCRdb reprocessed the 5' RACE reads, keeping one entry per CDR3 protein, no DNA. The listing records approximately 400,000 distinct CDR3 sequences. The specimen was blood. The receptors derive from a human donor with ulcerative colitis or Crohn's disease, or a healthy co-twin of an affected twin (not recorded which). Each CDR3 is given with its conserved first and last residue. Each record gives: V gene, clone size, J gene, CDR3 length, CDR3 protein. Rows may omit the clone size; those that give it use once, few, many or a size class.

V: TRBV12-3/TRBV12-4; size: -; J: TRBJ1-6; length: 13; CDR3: CASNSVGGSPLHF
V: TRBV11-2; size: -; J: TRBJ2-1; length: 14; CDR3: CASSLASGVNEQFF
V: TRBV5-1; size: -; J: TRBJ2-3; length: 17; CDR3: CASSNLGLAGETDTQYF
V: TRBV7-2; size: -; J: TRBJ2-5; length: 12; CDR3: CASSRYLGTQYF
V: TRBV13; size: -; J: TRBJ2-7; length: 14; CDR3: CASSLGQVSYEQYF
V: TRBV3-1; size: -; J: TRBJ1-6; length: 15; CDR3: CASTPTLGGNSPLHF
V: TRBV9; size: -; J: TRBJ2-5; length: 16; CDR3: CASTLSSGGAGETQYF
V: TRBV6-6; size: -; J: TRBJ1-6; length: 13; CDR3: CASSYGNNSPLHF
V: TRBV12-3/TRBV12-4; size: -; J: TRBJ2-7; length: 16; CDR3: CASCRRVTSSSYEQYF
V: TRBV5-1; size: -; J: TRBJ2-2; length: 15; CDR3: CASSRTGVYTGELLF
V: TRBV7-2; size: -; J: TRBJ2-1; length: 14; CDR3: CASSQGGRRNEQFF
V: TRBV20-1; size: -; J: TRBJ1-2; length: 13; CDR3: CSAREGRNYGYTF
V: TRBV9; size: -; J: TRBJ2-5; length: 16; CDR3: CASSVSGLAGKETQYF
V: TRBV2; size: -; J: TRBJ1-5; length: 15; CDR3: CASSEYRYSNQPQHF
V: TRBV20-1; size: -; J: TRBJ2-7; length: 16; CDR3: CSAPPVRREGSYEQYF
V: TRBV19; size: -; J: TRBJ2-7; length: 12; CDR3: CASSTQKGEQYF
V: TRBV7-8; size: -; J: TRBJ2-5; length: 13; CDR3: CASSLLIQETQYF
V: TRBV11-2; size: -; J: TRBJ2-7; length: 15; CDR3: CASSVRQTSRLEQYF
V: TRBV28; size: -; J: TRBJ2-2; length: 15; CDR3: CASSLVRGNTGELFF
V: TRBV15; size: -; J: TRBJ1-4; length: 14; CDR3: CATSTNPQLGKLFF
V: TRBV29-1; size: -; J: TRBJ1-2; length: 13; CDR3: CSVSQGDFYGYTF
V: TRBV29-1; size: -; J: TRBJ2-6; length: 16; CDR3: CSVEGLTPSGANVLTF
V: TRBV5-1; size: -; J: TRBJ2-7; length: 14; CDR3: CASSLGGDRNEQYF
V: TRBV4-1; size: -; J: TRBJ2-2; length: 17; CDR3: CASSQEATSRNTGELFF
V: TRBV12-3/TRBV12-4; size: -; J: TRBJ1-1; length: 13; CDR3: CASSSEGRAEAFF
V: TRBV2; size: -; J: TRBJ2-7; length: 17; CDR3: CASSEDWGSGKRYEQYF
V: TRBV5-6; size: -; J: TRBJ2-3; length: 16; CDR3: CASSRFFFGSTDTQYF
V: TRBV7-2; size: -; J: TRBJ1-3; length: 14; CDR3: CASSSTPEGNTIYF
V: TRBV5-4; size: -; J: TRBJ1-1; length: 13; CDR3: CASTFGGITEAFF
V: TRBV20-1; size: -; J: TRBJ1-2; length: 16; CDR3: CSAKAPGKASYYGYTF
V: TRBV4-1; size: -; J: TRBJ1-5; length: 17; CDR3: CASSQDWGDRHNQPQHF
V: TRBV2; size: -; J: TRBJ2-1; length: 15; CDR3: CASMGAGVTYNEQFF
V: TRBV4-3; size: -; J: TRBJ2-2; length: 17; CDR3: CASSQEPASGSTGELFF
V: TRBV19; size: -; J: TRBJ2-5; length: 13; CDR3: CASSPGAGQTQYF
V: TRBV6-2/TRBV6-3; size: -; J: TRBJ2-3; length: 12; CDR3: CASRNDRVAQYF
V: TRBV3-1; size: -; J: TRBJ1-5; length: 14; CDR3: CASSLRQGGQPQHF
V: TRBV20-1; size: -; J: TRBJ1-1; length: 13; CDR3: CSARPGLWAEAFF
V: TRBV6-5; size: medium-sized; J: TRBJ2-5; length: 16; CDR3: CASSRWTSGGPSTQYF
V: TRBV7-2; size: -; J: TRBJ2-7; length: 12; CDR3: CASSLNLVGQYF
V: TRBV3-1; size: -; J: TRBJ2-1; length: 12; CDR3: CASSQDYGEQFF
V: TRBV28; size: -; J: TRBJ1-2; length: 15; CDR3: CASSLPPGRNYGYTF
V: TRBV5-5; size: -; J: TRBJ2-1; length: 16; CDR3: CASSFGGTSSSNEQFF
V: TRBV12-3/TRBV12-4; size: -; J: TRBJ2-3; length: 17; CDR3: CASSPGLAGAFTDTQYF
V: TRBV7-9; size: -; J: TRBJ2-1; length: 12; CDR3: CASSGGEHEQFF
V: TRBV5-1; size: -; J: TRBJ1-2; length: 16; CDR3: CASSLEGQGFNYGYTF
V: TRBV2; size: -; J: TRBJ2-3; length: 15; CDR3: CASSEEGVGTDTQYF
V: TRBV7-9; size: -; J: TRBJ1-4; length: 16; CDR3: CASSSPGQSRGEKLFF
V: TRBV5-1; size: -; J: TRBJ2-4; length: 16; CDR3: CASSAGQGVIKNMQYF
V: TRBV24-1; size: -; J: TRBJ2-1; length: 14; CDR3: CATSDSGRANEQFF
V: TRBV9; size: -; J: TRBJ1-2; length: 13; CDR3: CASSADLNYGYTF
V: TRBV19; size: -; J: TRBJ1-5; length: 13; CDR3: CASTSRANQPQHF